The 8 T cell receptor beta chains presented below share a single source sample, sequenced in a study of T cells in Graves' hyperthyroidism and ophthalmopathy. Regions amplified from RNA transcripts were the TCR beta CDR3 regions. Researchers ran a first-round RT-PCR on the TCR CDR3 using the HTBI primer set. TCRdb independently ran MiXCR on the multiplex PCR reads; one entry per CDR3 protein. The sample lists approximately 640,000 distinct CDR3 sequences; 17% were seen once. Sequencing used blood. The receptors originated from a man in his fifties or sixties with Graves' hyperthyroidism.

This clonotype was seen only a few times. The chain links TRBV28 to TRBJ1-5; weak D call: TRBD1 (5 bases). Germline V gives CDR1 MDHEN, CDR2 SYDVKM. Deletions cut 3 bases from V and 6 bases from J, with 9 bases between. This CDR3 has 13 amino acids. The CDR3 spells CASSFPGPQPQHF. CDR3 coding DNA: TGTGCCAGCAGTTTCCCAGGGCCTCAGCCCCAGCATTTT.

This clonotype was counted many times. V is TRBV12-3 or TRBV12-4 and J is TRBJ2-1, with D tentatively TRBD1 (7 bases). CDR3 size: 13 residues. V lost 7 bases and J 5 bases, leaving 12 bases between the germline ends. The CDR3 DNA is TGTGCCAGCATTCCAGGGGGGAACAATGAGCAGTTCTTC. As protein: CASIPGGNNEQFF.

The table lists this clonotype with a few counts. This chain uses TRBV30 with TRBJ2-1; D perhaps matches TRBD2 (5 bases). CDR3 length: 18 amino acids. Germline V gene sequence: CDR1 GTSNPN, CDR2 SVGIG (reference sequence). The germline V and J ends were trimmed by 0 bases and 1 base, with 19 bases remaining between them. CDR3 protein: CAWSVIAVATDSYNEQFF. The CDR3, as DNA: TGTGCCTGGAGTGTAATCGCCGTAGCGACTGATTCCTACAATGAGCAGTTCTTC.

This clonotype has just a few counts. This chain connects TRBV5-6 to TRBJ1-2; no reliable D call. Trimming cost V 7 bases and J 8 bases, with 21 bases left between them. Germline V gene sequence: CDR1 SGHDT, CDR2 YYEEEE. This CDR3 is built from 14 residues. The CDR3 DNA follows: TGTGCCAGCCGCTATAGGGCCCCCCGTGGGGGCTACACCTTC. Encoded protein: CASRYRAPRGGYTF.

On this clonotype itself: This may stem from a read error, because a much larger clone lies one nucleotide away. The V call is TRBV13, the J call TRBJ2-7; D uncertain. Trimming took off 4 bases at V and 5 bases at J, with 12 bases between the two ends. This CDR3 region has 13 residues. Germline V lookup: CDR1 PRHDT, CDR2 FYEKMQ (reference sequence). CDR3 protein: CASSSEDGHEQYF. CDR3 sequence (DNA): TGTGCCAGCAGCTCCGAGGACGGACACGAGCAGTACTTC.

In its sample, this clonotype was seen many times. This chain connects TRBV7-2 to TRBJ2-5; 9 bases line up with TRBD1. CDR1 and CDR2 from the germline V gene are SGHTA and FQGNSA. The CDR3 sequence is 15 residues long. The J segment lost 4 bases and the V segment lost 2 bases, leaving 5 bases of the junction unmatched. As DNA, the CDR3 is TGTGCCAGCAGCTTAACAGGGACAGGGAGAGAGACCCAGTACTTC. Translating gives CASSLTGTGRETQYF.

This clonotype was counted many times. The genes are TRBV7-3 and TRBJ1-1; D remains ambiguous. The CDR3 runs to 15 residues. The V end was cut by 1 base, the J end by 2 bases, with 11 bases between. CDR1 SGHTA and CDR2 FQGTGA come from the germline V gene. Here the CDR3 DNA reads TGTGCCAGCAGCTTAATTCCCCTGGATAACACTGAAGCTTTCTTT. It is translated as CASSLIPLDNTEAFF.

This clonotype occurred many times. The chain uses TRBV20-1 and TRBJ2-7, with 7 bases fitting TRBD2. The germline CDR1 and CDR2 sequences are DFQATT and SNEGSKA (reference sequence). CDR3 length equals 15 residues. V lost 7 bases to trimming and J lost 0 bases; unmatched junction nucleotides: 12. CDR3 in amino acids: CSVRTGLAASYEQYF. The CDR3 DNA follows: TGCAGTGTGAGGACGGGTCTAGCGGCCTCCTACGAGCAGTACTTC.